This is a list of T cell receptor beta chains from one sample in a study of glioma-infiltrating T cells after dendritic cell vaccination. The assay was immunoSEQ multiplex PCR, and TCRdb's table has in-frame clones only and misses some. In the table there are more than 85,000 clones, about 85% of which are singletons. The sample consisted of blood, taken before dendritic cell vaccination. Source of these receptors: a human donor with glioblastoma. Each CDR3 is given with its conserved first and last residue. A D gene is named only where the DNA matches it firmly. For some rows the clone size is stated as once, few or many, or as a class when expanded; others skip it.

D: TRBD2
V: TRBV5-1
size: .
J: TRBJ2-1
CDR3: CASSFGLAGASYNEQFF
DNA: TGCGCCAGCAGCTTCGGACTAGCGGGGGCCTCCTACAATGAGCAGTTCTTC

D: TRBD2
V: TRBV5-8
size: .
J: TRBJ2-5
CDR3: CASKEGLAGGPAETQYF
DNA: TGTGCCAGCAAGGAGGGACTAGCGGGAGGGCCGGCGGAGACCCAGTACTTC

D: TRBD2
V: TRBV7-2
size: .
J: TRBJ2-1
CDR3: CASSLRGASGINEQFF
DNA: TGTGCCAGCAGCTTAAGGGGTGCTAGCGGGATCAATGAGCAGTTCTTC

D: .
V: TRBV6-5
size: .
J: TRBJ2-7
CDR3: CASSGTSYEQYF
DNA: TGTGCCAGCTCCGGGACAAGCTACGAGCAGTACTTC

D: TRBD2
V: TRBV15
size: .
J: TRBJ2-2
CDR3: CATSRESSGRATGELFF
DNA: TGTGCCACCAGCAGAGAGTCCAGCGGGAGGGCAACCGGGGAGCTGTTTTTT

D: .
V: TRBV18
size: .
J: TRBJ1-4
CDR3: CASSPQGASNEKLFF
DNA: TGTGCCAGCTCACCCCAGGGTGCGTCTAATGAAAAACTGTTTTTT

D: .
V: TRBV25-1
size: .
J: TRBJ2-3
CDR3: CASSEFRKRADTQYF
DNA: TGTGCCAGCAGTGAATTTCGCAAACGGGCAGATACGCAGTATTTT

D: TRBD1
V: TRBV4-3
size: .
J: TRBJ1-5
CDR3: CASSQGTGDSNQPQHF
DNA: TGCGCCAGCAGCCAGGGGACAGGGGATAGCAATCAGCCCCAGCATTTT

D: TRBD2
V: TRBV5-6
size: once
J: TRBJ2-3
CDR3: CASSSGPSGGRTDTQYF
DNA: TGTGCCAGCAGCTCGGGCCCTAGCGGGGGGCGGACAGATACGCAGTATTTT

D: TRBD2
V: TRBV4-2
size: .
J: TRBJ2-3
CDR3: CASSTSSGRTTDTQYF
DNA: TGTGCCAGCAGCACTTCTAGCGGGAGGACGACAGATACGCAGTATTTT

D: .
V: TRBV10-3
size: .
J: TRBJ2-7
CDR3: CAMAQGAGRGEQYF
DNA: TGTGCCATGGCACAAGGAGCTGGTAGGGGCGAGCAGTACTTC

D: TRBD2
V: TRBV6-1
size: .
J: TRBJ2-1
CDR3: CATGLAGGGEQFF
DNA: TGTGCCACCGGACTAGCGGGGGGGGGTGAGCAGTTCTTC

D: TRBD2
V: TRBV5-1
size: .
J: TRBJ2-5
CDR3: CASSISGFQETQYF
DNA: TGCGCCAGCAGCATTAGCGGGTTTCAAGAGACCCAGTACTTC

D: TRBD2
V: TRBV2
size: once
J: TRBJ2-4
CDR3: CASSPLAVGNIQYF
DNA: TGTGCCAGCAGCCCACTAGCGGTCGGAAACATTCAGTACTTC

D: TRBD2
V: TRBV5-4
size: .
J: TRBJ2-2
CDR3: CASSLGLAGVNTGELFF
DNA: TGTGCCAGCAGCTTGGGACTAGCGGGAGTGAATACCGGGGAGCTGTTTTTT

D: .
V: TRBV7-6
size: .
J: TRBJ2-6
CDR3: CASSLARQDSGANVLTF
DNA: TGTGCCAGCAGCTTAGCCAGACAGGACTCTGGGGCCAACGTCCTGACTTTC

D: TRBD1
V: TRBV7-9
size: .
J: TRBJ1-5
CDR3: CASSSDRALNQPQHF
DNA: TGTGCCAGCAGCTCCGACAGGGCCCTCAATCAGCCCCAGCATTTT

D: .
V: TRBV18
size: .
J: TRBJ1-2
CDR3: CASSPPSTVHGSGYTF
DNA: TGTGCCAGCTCACCTCCCTCGACAGTCCACGGGAGTGGCTACACCTTC

D: TRBD1
V: TRBV7-6
size: .
J: TRBJ2-2
CDR3: CASRGTGNTGELFF
DNA: TGTGCCAGCAGGGGGACAGGGAACACCGGGGAGCTGTTTTTT

D: .
V: TRBV5-6
size: .
J: TRBJ1-5
CDR3: CASSSQPNSNQPQHF
DNA: TGTGCCAGCAGCTCGCAACCTAATAGCAATCAGCCCCAGCATTTT

D: TRBD1
V: TRBV6-5
size: .
J: TRBJ1-1
CDR3: CASSRGGQGAVAFF
DNA: TGTGCCAGCAGTAGGGGAGGACAGGGGGCCGTAGCTTTCTTT

D: .
V: TRBV9
size: .
J: TRBJ2-2
CDR3: CASSVVGGTGELFF
DNA: TGTGCCAGCAGCGTAGTAGGGGGAACCGGGGAGCTGTTTTTT

D: .
V: TRBV9
size: .
J: TRBJ2-3
CDR3: CASSVGNEGTDTQYF
DNA: TGTGCCAGCAGCGTAGGGAACGAGGGCACAGATACGCAGTATTTT

D: TRBD2
V: TRBV11-2
size: .
J: TRBJ2-7
CDR3: CASSFGLAGYEQYF
DNA: TGTGCCAGCAGCTTCGGACTAGCGGGGTACGAGCAGTACTTC

D: TRBD2
V: TRBV6-6
size: .
J: TRBJ2-5
CDR3: CASRHSREGRETQYF
DNA: TGTGCCAGCAGACACAGCCGGGAGGGCCGTGAGACCCAGTACTTC

D: .
V: TRBV2
size: .
J: TRBJ1-5
CDR3: CASVRDGRNGPQHF
DNA: TGTGCCAGCGTGCGGGACGGCCGGAATGGTCCCCAGCATTTT

D: .
V: TRBV30
size: .
J: TRBJ2-3
CDR3: CAWGPGGDTQYF
DNA: TGTGCCTGGGGCCCTGGTGGAGATACGCAGTATTTT

D: TRBD2
V: TRBV7-6
size: .
J: TRBJ2-1
CDR3: CASSLAVGGVAGLNEQFF
DNA: TGTGCCAGCAGCTTAGCTGTCGGGGGGGTAGCGGGGCTGAATGAGCAGTTCTTC

D: TRBD2
V: TRBV7-9
size: .
J: TRBJ2-1
CDR3: CASSHSGETYNEQFF
DNA: TGTGCCAGCAGCCATAGCGGGGAAACCTACAATGAGCAGTTCTTC